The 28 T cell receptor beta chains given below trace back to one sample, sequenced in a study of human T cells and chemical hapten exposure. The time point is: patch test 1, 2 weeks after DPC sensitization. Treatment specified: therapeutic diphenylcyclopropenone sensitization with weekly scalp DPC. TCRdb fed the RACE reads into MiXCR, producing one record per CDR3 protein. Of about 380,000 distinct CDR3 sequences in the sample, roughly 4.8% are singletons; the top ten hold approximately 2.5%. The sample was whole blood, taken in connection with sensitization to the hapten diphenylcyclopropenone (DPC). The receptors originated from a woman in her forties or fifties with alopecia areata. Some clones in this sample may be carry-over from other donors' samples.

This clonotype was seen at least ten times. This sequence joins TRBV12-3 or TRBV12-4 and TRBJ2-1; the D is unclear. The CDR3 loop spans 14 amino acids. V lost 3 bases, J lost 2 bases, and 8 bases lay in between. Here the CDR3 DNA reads TGTGCCAGCAGTTTTGGCGGACCCTACAATGAGCAGTTCTTC. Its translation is CASSFGGPYNEQFF.

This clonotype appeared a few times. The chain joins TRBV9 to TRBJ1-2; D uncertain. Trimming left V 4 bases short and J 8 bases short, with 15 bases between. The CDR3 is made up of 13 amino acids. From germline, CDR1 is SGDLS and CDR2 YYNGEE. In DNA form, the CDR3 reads TGTGCCAGCAGCCGAGGGCCCCCTGTAGGCTACACCTTC. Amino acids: CASSRGPPVGYTF. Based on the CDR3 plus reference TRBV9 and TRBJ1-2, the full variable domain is DSGVTQTPKHLITATGQRVTLRCSPRSGDLSVYWYQQSLDQGLQFLIQYYNGEERAKGNILERFSAQQFPDLHSELNLSSLELGDSALYFCASSRGPPVGYTFGSGTRLTVV.

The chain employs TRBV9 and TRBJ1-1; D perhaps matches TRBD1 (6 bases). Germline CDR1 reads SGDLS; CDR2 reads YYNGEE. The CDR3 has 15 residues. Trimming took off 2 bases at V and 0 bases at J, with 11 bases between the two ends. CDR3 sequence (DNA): TGTGCCAGCAGCGTCTGGGACAATATGAACACTGAAGCTTTCTTT. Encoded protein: CASSVWDNMNTEAFF. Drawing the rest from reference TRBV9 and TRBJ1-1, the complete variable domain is DSGVTQTPKHLITATGQRVTLRCSPRSGDLSVYWYQQSLDQGLQFLIQYYNGEERAKGNILERFSAQQFPDLHSELNLSSLELGDSALYFCASSVWDNMNTEAFFGQGTRLTVV.

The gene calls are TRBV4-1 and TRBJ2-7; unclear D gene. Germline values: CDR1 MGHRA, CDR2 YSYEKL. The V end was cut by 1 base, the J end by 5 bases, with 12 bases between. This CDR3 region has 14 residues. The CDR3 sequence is CASSQVNSAHEQYF. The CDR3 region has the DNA TGCGCCAGCAGCCAAGTTAACAGCGCCCACGAGCAGTACTTC.

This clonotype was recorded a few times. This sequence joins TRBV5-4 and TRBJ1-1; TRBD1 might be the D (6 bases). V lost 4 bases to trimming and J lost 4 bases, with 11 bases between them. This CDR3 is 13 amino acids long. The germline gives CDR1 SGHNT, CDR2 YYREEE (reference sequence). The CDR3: CASSRPGVTEAFF. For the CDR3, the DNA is TGTGCCAGCAGCCGGCCAGGGGTCACTGAAGCTTTCTTT.

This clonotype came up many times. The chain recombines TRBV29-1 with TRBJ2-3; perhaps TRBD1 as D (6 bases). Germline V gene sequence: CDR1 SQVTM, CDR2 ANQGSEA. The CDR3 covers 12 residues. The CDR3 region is CTMRGNTDTQYF. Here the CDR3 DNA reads TGCACTATGAGGGGGAACACAGATACGCAGTATTTT.

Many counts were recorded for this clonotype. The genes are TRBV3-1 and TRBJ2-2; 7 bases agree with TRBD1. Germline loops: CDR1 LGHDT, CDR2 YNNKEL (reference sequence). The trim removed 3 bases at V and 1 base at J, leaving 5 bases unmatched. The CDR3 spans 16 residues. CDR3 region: CASSQGQPGNTGELFF. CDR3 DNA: TGTGCCAGCAGCCAGGGACAGCCCGGGAACACCGGGGAGCTGTTTTTT.

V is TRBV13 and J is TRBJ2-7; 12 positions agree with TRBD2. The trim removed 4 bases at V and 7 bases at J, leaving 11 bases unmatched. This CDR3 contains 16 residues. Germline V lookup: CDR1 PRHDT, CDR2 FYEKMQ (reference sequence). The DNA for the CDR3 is TGTGCCAGCAGCTCGCGTGGACTAGCGGGGCCGTGGGAGCAGTACTTC. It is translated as CASSSRGLAGPWEQYF.

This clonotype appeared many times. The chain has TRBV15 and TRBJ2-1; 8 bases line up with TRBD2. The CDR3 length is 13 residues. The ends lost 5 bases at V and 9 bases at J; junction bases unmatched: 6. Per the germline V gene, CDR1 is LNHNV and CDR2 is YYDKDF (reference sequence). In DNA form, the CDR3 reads TGTGCCACCAGCGTTCGGGGGGGCGGTGAGCAGTTCTTC. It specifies CATSVRGGGEQFF.

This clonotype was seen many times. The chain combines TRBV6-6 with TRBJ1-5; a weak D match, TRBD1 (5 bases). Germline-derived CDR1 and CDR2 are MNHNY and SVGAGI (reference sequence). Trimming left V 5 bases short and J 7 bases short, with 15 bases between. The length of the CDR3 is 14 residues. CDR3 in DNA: TGTGCCAGCAGTCCCAGGGTTAGAGAACAGCCCCAGCATTTT. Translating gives CASSPRVREQPQHF.

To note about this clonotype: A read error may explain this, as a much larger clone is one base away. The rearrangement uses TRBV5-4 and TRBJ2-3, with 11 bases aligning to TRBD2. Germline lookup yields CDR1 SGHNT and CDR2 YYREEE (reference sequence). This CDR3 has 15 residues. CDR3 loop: CVSSPSGGLKDTQYF. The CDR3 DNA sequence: TGTGTCAGCAGCCCTAGCGGGGGGCTGAAAGATACGCAGTATTTT.

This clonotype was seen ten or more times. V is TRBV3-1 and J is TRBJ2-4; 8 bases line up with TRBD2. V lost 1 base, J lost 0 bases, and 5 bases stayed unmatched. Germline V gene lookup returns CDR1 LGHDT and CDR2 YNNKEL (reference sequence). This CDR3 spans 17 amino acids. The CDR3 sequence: CASSQGPLAVAKNIQYF. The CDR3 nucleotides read TGTGCCAGCAGCCAAGGTCCACTAGCGGTAGCCAAAAACATTCAGTACTTC.

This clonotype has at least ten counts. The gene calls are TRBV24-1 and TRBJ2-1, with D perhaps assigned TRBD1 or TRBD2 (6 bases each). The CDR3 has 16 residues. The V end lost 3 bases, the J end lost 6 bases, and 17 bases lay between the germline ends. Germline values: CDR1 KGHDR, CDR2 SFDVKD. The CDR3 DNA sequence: TGTGCCACCAGTGATACTGCAGGGGAGGAGTTCAATGAGCAGTTCTTC. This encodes CATSDTAGEEFNEQFF.

CDR3 DNA sequence: TGCAGCGTCACTAGCGGGAGGGCCCTCAATGAGCAGTTCTTC. It encodes CSVTSGRALNEQFF. The J gene is TRBJ2-1, the V gene TRBV29-1; the match to TRBD2 covers 13 bases. The CDR3 contains 14 residues. In germline, CDR1 is SQVTM, CDR2 ANQGSEA. Germline trimming cut 6 bases from V and 6 bases from J; bases unmatched to any gene: 5.

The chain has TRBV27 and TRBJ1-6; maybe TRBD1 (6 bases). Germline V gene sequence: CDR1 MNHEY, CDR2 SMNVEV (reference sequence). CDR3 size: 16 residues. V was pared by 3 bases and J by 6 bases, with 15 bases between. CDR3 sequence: CASSLKGGLFNSPLHF. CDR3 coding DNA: TGTGCCAGCAGTTTGAAGGGGGGCCTTTTTAATTCACCCCTCCACTTT.

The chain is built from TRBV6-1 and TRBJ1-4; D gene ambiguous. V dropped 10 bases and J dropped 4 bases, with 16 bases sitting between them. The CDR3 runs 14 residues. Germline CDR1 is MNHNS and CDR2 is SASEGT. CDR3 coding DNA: TGTGCCACCCTTACGCGGTACGGTAATGAAAAACTGTTTTTT. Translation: CATLTRYGNEKLFF.

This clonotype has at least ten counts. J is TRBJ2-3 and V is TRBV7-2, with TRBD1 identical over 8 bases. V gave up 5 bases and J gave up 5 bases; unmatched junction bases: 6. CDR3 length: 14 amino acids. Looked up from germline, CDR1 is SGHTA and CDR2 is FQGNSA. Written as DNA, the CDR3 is TGTGCCAGCAGCCTAACCGGGACAGGAGATACGCAGTATTTT. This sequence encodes CASSLTGTGDTQYF.

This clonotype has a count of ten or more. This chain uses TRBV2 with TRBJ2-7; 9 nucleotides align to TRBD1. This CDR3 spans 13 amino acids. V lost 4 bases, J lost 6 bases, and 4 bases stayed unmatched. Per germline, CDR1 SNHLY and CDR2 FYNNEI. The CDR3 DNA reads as TGTGCCAGCAGTGGCCCGACAGGGGGCGAGCAGTACTTC. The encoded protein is CASSGPTGGEQYF.

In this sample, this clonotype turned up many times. The CDR3 sequence: CASSVEGFVGETQYF. Here the CDR3 DNA reads TGTGCCAGCAGCGTAGAAGGGTTTGTAGGGGAGACCCAGTACTTC. The V gene is TRBV9, the J gene TRBJ2-5; no reliable D call. Looked up from germline, CDR1 is SGDLS and CDR2 is YYNGEE. The length of the CDR3 is 15 residues. V was shortened by 0 bases and J by 5 bases, with 14 bases between the two germline ends.

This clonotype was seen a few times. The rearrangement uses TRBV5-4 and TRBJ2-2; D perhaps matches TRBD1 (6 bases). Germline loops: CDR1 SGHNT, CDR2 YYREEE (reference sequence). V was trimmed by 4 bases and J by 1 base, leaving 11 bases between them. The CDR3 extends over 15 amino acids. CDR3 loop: CASSVTGQNTGELFF. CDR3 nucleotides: TGTGCCAGCAGCGTAACGGGACAGAACACCGGGGAGCTGTTTTTT. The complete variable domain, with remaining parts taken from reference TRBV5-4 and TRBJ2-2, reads ETGVTQSPTHLIKTRGQQVTLRCSSQSGHNTVSWYQQALGQGPQFIFQYYREEENGRGNFPPRFSGLQFPNYSSELNVNALELDDSALYLCASSVTGQNTGELFFGEGSRLTVL.

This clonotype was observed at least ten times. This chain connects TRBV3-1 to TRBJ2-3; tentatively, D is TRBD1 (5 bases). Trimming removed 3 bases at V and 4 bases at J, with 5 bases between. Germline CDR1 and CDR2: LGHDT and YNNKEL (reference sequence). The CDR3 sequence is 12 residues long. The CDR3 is CASSQTADTQYF. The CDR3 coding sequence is TGTGCCAGCAGCCAGACAGCAGATACGCAGTATTTT.

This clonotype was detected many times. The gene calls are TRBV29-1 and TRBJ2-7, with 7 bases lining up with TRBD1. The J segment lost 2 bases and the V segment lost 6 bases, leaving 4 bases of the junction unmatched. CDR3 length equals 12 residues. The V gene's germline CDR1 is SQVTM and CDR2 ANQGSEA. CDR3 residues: CSVRDSPYEQYF. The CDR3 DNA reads TGCAGCGTGAGGGACAGTCCCTACGAGCAGTACTTC.

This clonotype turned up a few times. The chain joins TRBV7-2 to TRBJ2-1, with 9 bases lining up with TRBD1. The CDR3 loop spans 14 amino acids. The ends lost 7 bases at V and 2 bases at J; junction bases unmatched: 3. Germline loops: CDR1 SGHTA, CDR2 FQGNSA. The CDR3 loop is CASTRQGAYNEQFF. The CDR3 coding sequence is TGTGCCAGCACCCGACAGGGGGCCTACAATGAGCAGTTCTTC.

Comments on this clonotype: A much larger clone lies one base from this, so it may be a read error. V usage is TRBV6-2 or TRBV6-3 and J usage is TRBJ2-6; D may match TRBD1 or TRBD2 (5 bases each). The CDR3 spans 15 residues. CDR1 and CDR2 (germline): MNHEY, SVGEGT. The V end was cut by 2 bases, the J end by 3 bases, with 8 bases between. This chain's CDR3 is CASSYRGYGANVLTF. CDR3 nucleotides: TGTGCCAGCAGTTACCGGGGCTATGGGGCCAACGTCCTGACTTTC.

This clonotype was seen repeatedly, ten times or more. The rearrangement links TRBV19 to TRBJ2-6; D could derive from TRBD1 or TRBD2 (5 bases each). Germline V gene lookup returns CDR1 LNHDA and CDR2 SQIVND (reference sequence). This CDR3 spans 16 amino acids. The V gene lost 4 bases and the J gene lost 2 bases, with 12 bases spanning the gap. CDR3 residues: CASSTDQGAGANVLTF. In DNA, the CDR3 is TGTGCCAGTAGTACAGACCAGGGAGCTGGGGCCAACGTCCTGACTTTC. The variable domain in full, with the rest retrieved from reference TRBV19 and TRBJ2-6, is DGGITQSPKYLFRKEGQNVTLSCEQNLNHDAMYWYRQDPGQGLRLIYYSQIVNDFQKGDIAEGYSVSREKKESFPLTVTSAQKNPTAFYLCASSTDQGAGANVLTFGAGSRLTVL.

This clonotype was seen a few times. CDR3 sequence: CASSVAENTGELFF. The CDR3 DNA follows: TGTGCCAGCAGTGTTGCAGAGAACACCGGGGAGCTGTTTTTT. The rearrangement joins TRBV2 to TRBJ2-2; D is uncertain. Trimming took 4 bases from V and 1 from J, leaving 7 bases between them. This CDR3 has 14 residues. Germline lookup yields CDR1 SNHLY and CDR2 FYNNEI. Full variable domain (missing parts from reference TRBV2 and TRBJ2-2): EPEVTQTPSHQVTQMGQEVILRCVPISNHLYFYWYRQILGQKVEFLVSFYNNEISEKSEIFDDQFSVERPDGSNFTLKIRSTKLEDSAMYFCASSVAENTGELFFGEGSRLTVL.

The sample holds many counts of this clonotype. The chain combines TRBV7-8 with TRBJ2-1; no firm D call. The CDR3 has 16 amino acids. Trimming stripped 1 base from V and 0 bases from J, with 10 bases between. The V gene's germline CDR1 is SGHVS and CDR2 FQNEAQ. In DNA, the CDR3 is TGTGCCAGCAGCTTAGACCGTTCAAGCTCCTACAATGAGCAGTTCTTC. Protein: CASSLDRSSSYNEQFF.

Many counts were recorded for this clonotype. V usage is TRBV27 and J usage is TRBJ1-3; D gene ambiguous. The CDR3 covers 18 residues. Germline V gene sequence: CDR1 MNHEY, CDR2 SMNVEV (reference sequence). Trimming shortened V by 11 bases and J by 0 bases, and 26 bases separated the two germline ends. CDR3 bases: TGTGCCGTGAACGGCGGCGAAGACCCTAACAGCTCTGGAAACACCATATATTTT. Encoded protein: CAVNGGEDPNSSGNTIYF.